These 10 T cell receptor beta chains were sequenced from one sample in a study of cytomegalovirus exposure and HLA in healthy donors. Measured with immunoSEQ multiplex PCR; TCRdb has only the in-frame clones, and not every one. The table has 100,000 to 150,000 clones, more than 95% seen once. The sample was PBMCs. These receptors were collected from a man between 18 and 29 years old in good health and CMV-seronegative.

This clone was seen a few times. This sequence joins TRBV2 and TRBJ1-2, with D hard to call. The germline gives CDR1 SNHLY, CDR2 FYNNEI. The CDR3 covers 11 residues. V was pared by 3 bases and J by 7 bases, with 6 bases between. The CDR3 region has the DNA TGTGCCAGCAGTGACTATCGTGGCTACACCTTC. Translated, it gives CASSDYRGYTF.

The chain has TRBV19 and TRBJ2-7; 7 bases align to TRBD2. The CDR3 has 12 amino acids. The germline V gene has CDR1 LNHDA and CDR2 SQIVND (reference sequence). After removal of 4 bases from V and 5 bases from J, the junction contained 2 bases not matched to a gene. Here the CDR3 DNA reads TGTGCCAGTAGTACCAGCGGGAACGAGCAGTACTTC. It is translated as CASSTSGNEQYF.

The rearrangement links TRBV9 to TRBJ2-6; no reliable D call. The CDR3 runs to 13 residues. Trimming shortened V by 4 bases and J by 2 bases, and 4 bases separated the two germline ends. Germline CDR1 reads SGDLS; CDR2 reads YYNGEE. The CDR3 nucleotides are TGTGCCAGCAGCCTAACTGGGGCCAACGTCCTGACTTTC. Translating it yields CASSLTGANVLTF.

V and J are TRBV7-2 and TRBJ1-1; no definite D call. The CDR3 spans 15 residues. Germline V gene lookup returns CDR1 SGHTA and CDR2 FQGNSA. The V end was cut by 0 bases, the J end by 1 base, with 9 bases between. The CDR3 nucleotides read TGTGCCAGCAGCTTAGCCACGACAAGGAACACTGAAGCTTTCTTT. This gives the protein CASSLATTRNTEAFF.

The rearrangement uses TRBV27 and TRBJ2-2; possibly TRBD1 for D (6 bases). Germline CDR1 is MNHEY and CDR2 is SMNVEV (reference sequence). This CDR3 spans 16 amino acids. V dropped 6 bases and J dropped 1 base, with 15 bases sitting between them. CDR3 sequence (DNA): TGTGCCAGCAGCTCCCAGCAGGGGTTGAACACCGGGGAGCTGTTTTTT. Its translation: CASSSQQGLNTGELFF.

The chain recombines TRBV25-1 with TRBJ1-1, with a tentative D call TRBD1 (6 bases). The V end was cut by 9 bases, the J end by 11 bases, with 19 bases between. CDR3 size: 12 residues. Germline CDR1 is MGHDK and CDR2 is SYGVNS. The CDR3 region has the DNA TGTGCCAGTAAGGACAGCGCAAGCAGGGCTTTCTTT. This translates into CASKDSASRAFF. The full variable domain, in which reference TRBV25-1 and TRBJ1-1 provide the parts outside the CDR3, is EADIYQTPRYLVIGTGKKITLECSQTMGHDKMYWYQQDPGMELHLIHYSYGVNSTEKGDLSSESTVSRIRTEHFPLTLESARPSHTSQYLCASKDSASRAFFGQGTRLTVV.

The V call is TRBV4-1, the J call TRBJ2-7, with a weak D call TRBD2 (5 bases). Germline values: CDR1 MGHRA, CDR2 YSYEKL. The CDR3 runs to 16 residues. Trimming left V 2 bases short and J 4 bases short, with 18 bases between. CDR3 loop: CASSQSPADPSYEQYF. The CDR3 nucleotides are TGCGCCAGCAGCCAATCCCCAGCGGATCCATCTTACGAGCAGTACTTC.

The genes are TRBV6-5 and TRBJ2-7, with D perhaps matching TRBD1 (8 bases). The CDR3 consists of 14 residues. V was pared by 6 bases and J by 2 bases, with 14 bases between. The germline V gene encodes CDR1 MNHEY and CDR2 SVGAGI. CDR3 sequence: CASRGGTGPYEQYF. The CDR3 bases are TGTGCCAGCAGGGGGGGGACAGGCCCCTACGAGCAGTACTTC.

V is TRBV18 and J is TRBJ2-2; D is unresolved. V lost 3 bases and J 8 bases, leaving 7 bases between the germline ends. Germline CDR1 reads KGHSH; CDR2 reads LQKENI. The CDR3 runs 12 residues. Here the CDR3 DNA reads TGTGCCAGCTCACCCCATCCAGGGGAGCTGTTTTTT. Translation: CASSPHPGELFF.

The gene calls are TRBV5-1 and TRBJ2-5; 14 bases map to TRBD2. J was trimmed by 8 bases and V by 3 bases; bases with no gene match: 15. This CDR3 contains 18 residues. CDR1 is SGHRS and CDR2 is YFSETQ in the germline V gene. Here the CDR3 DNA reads TGCGCCAGCAGCTCACGACTAGCGGGAGGGCCTGGTGTGAAAACCCAGTACTTC. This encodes CASSSRLAGGPGVKTQYF.